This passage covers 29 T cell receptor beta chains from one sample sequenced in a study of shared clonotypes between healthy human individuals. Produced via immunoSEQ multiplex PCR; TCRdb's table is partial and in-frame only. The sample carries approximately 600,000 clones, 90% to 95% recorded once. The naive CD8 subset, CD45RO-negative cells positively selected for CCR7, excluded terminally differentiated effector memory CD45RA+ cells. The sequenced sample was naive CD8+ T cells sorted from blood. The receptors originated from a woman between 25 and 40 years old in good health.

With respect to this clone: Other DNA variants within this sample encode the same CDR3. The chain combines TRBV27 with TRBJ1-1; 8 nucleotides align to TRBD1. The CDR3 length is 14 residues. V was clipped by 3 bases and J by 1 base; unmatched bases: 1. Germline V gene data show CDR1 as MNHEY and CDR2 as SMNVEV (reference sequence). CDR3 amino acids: CASSLGTGNTEAFF. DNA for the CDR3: TGTGCCAGCAGTTTGGGGACAGGGAACACTGAAGCTTTCTTT.

This CDR3 reads CAWTLKTGGYTF. For the CDR3, the DNA is TGTGCCTGGACCCTAAAGACCGGGGGATACACCTTC. V usage is TRBV30 and J usage is TRBJ1-2; weak D call: TRBD1 (5 bases). Germline-derived CDR1 and CDR2 are GTSNPN and SVGIG (reference sequence). The CDR3 sequence is 12 residues long. Trimming took off 4 bases at V and 11 bases at J, with 17 bases between the two ends.

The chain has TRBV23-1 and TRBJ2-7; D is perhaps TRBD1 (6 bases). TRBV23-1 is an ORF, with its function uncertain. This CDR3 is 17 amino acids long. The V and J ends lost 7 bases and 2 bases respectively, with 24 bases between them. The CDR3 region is CASTLQGATAAPYEQYF. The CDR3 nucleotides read TGCGCCAGCACATTACAGGGCGCCACCGCCGCCCCCTACGAGCAGTACTTC.

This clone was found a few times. Here the CDR3 reads CASSGGPTYEQYF. The CDR3 bases are TGTGCCAGCAGCGGGGGACCGACCTACGAGCAGTACTTC. The gene calls are TRBV7-6 and TRBJ2-7; D possibly uses TRBD1 or TRBD2 (5 bases each). V shed 5 bases and J shed 2 bases, with 10 bases lying between them. Germline V gene sequence: CDR1 SGHVS, CDR2 FNYEAQ. The CDR3 has 13 amino acids.

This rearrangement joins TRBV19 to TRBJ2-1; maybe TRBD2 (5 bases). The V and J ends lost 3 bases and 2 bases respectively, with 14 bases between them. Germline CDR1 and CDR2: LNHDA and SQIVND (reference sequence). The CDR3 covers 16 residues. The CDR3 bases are TGTGCCAGTAGTATCCATTGGAGCGGACCCTACAATGAGCAGTTCTTC. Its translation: CASSIHWSGPYNEQFF.

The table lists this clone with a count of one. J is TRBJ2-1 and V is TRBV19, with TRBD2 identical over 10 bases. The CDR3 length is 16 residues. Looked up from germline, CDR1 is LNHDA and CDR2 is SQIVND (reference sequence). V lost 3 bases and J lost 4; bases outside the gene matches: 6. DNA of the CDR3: TGTGCCAGTAGTATTCTTGGGACTAGCGAGTACAATGAGCAGTTCTTC. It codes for CASSILGTSEYNEQFF.

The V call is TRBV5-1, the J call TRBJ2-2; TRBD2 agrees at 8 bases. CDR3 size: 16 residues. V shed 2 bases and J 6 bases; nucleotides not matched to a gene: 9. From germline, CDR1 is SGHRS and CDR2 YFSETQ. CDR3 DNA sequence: TGCGCCAGCAGCTTCGTTCCAGCGGGAGCCCCCGGGGAGCTGTTTTTT. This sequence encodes CASSFVPAGAPGELFF.

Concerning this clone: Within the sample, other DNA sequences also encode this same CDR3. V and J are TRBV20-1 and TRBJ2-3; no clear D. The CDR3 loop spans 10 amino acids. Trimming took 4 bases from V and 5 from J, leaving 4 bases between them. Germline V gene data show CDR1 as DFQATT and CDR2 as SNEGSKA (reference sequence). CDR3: CSAIEDTQYF. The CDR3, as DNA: TGCAGTGCTATAGAAGATACGCAGTATTTT.

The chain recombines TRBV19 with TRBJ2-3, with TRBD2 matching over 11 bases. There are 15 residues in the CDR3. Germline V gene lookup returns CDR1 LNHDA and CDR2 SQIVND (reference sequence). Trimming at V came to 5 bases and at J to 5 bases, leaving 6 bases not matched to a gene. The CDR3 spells CASSVLAGGLDTQYF. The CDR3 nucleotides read TGTGCCAGTAGTGTTCTAGCGGGAGGTTTAGATACGCAGTATTTT.

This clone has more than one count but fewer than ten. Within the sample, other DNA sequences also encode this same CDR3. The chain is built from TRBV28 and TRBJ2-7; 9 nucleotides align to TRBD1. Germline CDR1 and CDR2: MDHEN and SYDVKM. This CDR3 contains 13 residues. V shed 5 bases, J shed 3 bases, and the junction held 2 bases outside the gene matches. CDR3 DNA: TGTGCCAGCAGTCCGGGACAGGGCTACGAGCAGTACTTC. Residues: CASSPGQGYEQYF.

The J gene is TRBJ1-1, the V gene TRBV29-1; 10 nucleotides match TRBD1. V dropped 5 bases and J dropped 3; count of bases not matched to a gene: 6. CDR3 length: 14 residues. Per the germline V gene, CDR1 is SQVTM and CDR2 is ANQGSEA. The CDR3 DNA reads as TGCAGCGTTCTCTCTGGGACAGGGGACACTGAAGCTTTCTTT. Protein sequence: CSVLSGTGDTEAFF.

The CDR3 sequence: CAIKSTGENTEAFF. CDR3 bases: TGTGCCATCAAATCGACAGGCGAGAACACTGAAGCTTTCTTT. The chain carries TRBV10-3 and TRBJ1-1; possibly TRBD1 for D (6 bases). The CDR3 length is 14 residues. The V end was cut by 7 bases, the J end by 1 base, with 13 bases between. Germline values: CDR1 ENHRY, CDR2 SYGVKD.

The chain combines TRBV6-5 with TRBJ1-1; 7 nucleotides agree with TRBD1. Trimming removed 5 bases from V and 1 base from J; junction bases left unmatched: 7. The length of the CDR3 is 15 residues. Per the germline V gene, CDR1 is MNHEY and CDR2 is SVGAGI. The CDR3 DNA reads TGTGCCAGCAGTCAAACCGGGACAGCGAACACTGAAGCTTTCTTT. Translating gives CASSQTGTANTEAFF.

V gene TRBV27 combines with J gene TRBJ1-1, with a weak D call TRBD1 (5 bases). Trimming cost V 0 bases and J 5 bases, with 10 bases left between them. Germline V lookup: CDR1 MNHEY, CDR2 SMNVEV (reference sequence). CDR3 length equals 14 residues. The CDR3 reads CASSLSGTPTEAFF. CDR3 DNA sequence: TGTGCCAGCAGTTTATCGGGGACCCCTACTGAAGCTTTCTTT.

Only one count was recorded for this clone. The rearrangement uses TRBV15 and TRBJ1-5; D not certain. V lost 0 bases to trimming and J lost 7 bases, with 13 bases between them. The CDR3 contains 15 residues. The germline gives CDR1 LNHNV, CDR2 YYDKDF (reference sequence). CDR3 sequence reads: CATSRDRFGGQPQHF. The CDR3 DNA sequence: TGTGCCACCAGCAGAGATCGCTTTGGTGGGCAGCCCCAGCATTTT.

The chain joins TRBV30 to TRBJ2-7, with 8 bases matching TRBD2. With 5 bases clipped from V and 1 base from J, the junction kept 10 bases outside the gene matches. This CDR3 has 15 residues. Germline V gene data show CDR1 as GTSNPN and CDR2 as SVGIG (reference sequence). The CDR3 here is CAWLPGLGASYEQYF. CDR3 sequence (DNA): TGTGCCTGGTTACCGGGACTAGGGGCATCCTACGAGCAGTACTTC.

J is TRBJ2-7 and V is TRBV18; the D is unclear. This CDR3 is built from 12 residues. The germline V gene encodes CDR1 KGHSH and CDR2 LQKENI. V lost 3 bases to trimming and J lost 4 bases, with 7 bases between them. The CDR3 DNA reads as TGTGCCAGCTCACCTGGTTATTACGAGCAGTACTTC. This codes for CASSPGYYEQYF.

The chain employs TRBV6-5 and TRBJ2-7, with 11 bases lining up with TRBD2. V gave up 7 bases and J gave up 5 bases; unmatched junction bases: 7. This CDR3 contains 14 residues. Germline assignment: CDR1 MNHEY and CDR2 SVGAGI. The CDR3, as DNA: TGTGCCAGCATGGCTAGCGGGAGGAGCAACGAGCAGTACTTC. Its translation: CASMASGRSNEQYF.

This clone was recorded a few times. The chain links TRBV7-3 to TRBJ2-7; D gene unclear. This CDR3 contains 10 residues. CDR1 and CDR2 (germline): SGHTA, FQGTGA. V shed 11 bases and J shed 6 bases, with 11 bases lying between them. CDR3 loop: CAVSRLEQYF. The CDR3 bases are TGTGCCGTATCTAGGCTCGAGCAGTACTTC.

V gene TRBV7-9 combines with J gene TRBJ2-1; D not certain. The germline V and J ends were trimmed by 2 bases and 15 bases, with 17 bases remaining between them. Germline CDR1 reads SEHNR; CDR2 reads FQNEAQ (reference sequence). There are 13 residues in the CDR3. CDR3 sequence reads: CASSLTPDPLVFF. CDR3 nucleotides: TGTGCCAGCAGCTTAACCCCAGACCCATTAGTGTTCTTC.

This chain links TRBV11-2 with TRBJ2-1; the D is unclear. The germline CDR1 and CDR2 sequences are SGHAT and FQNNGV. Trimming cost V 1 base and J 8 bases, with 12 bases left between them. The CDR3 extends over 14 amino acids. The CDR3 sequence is CASSLAPSRYEQFF. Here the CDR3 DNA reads TGTGCCAGCAGCTTAGCCCCGAGTAGGTATGAGCAGTTCTTC.

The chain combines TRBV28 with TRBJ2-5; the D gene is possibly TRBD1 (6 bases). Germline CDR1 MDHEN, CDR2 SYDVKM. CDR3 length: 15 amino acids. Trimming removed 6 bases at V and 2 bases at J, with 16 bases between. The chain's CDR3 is CASRAVGTQQETQYF. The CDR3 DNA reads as TGTGCCAGCAGGGCCGTTGGGACACAACAAGAGACCCAGTACTTC.

The CDR3 protein is CASSLGTGGRSGYTF. The CDR3 nucleotides are TGTGCCAGCAGTTTAGGGACAGGGGGGCGGAGTGGCTACACCTTC. V gene TRBV27 combines with J gene TRBJ1-2; 11 bases match TRBD1. The CDR3 has 15 amino acids. Unmatched junction bases numbered 6, after V lost 2 bases and J lost 7 bases. The germline CDR1 and CDR2 sequences are MNHEY and SMNVEV (reference sequence).

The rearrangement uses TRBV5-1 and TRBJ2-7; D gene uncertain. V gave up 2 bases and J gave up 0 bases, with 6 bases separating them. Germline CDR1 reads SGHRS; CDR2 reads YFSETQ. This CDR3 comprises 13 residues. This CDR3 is CASSFDDSYEQYF. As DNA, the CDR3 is TGCGCCAGCAGCTTTGACGACTCCTACGAGCAGTACTTC. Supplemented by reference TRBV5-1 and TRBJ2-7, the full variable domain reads KAGVTQTPRYLIKTRGQQVTLSCSPISGHRSVSWYQQTPGQGLQFLFEYFSETQRNKGNFPGRFSGRQFSNSRSEMNVSTLELGDSALYLCASSFDDSYEQYFGPGTRLTVT.

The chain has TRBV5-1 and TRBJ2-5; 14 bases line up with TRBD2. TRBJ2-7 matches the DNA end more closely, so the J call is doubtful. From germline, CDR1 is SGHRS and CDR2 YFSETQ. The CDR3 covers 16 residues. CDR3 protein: CASSLGLAGGSYEQYF. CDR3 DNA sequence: TGCGCCAGCAGCTTGGGACTAGCGGGAGGGTCCTACGAGCAGTACTTC.

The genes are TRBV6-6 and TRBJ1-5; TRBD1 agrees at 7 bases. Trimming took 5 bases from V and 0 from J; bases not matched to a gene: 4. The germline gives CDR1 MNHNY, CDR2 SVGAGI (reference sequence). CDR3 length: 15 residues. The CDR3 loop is CASSDQGGSNQPQHF. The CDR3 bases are TGTGCCAGCAGTGATCAGGGGGGTAGCAATCAGCCCCAGCATTTT.

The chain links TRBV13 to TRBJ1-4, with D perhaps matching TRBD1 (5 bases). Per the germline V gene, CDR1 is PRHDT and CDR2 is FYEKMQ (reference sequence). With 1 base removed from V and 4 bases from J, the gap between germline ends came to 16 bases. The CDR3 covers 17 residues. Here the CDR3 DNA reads TGTGCCAGCAGCTTAGATCGGCAGGGCGCAAATAATGAAAAACTGTTTTTT. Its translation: CASSLDRQGANNEKLFF.

The CDR3 sequence: CASSQEGLVYEQYF. The CDR3 DNA is TGTGCCAGCAGCCAAGAGGGACTAGTCTACGAGCAGTACTTC. The rearrangement links TRBV14 to TRBJ2-7; TRBD2 matches 8 bases. CDR3 length equals 14 residues. Looked up from germline, CDR1 is SGHDN and CDR2 is FVKESK. Germline trimming cut 0 bases from V and 3 bases from J; bases unmatched to any gene: 1.

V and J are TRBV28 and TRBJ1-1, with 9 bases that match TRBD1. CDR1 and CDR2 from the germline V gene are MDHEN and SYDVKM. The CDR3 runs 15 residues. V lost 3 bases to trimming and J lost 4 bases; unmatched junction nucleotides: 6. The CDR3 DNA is TGTGCCAGCAGTTTGATGCGGACAGGGGCCACTGAAGCTTTCTTT. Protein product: CASSLMRTGATEAFF.